What follows are 11 T cell receptor beta chains derived from one specimen sequenced in a study of type 1 and type 2 diabetes patients. PCR was run on genomic DNA. The TCR beta CDR3 region was amplified using 30 forward and 13 reverse primers. TCRdb re-called the multiplex PCR reads with MiXCR, one entry per CDR3 protein. The sample records around 300,000 distinct CDR3 sequences, around 47% being singletons. Specimen: peripheral blood mononuclear cells (PBMCs). The receptors here all came from a man between 18 and 29 years old with type 2 diabetes.

The V gene is TRBV19, the J gene TRBJ2-1; TRBD2 matches at 11 bases. Germline V gene lookup returns CDR1 LNHDA and CDR2 SQIVND (reference sequence). The CDR3 is made up of 16 amino acids. V lost 9 bases and J lost 9; bases outside the gene matches: 16. The CDR3 here is CASHYLTSGGGGEQFF. The CDR3 nucleotides are TGTGCCAGCCACTATCTAACTAGCGGGGGAGGCGGTGAGCAGTTCTTC.

The chain has TRBV6-6 and TRBJ2-3; 12 positions agree with TRBD1. The germline V gene has CDR1 MNHNY and CDR2 SVGAGI (reference sequence). V shed 2 bases, J shed 3 bases, and the junction held 6 bases outside the gene matches. The CDR3 contains 17 residues. The CDR3 protein is CASSYDGDRGRTDTQYF. The CDR3 DNA is TGTGCCAGCAGTTACGATGGGGACAGGGGGCGTACAGATACGCAGTATTTT.

With regard to this clonotype: A much larger clone sits a single nucleotide away, making a read error possible. CDR3 sequence (DNA): TGTGCCACCAGCAGAGAGGCGGGGGAAGGGTCCTACGAGCAGTTCTTC. The encoded protein is CATSREAGEGSYEQFF. This chain joins TRBV15 and TRBJ2-7; 7 nucleotides match TRBD2. The tail of the sequence fits TRBJ2-1 better, so the J call may be wrong. CDR3 size: 16 residues. The germline V gene encodes CDR1 LNHNV and CDR2 YYDKDF (reference sequence).

V and J are TRBV6-5 and TRBJ2-5; D is perhaps TRBD2 (5 bases). Matching the DNA end better, TRBJ2-1 makes the J call doubtful. Germline V gene data show CDR1 as MNHEY and CDR2 as SVGAGI. There are 12 residues in the CDR3. CDR3: CASSLRDREQFF. CDR3 coding DNA: TGTGCCAGCAGTCTTCGGGATCGTGAGCAGTTCTTC.

The chain combines TRBV6-6 with TRBJ2-2, with D tentatively TRBD1 (5 bases). V gave up 0 bases and J gave up 1 base, with 6 bases separating them. Germline CDR1 and CDR2: MNHNY and SVGAGI (reference sequence). The CDR3 has 15 residues. CDR3 DNA: TGTGCCAGCAGTTACTCTGACAGGAACACCGGGGAGCTGTTTTTT. The encoded protein is CASSYSDRNTGELFF.

V is TRBV15 and J is TRBJ2-7, with a tentative D call TRBD1 (6 bases). V lost 0 bases and J 1 base, leaving 16 bases between the germline ends. CDR1 LNHNV and CDR2 YYDKDF come from the germline V gene (reference sequence). This CDR3 contains 17 residues. The CDR3 is CATSRDHMTGVSYEQYF. DNA of the CDR3: TGTGCCACCAGCAGAGATCATATGACAGGCGTATCCTACGAGCAGTACTTC.

This clonotype appeared a few times. The rearrangement uses TRBV30 and TRBJ2-5; 9 bases match TRBD1. The J call may be in error: the DNA end matches TRBJ2-7 better. CDR3 size: 14 residues. Germline V CDR1 and CDR2: GTSNPN, SVGIG (reference sequence). The CDR3 reads CAWARLGQGSEQYF. Written as DNA, the CDR3 is TGTGCCTGGGCTAGACTGGGACAGGGTAGCGAGCAGTACTTC.

Only a few counts were recorded for this clonotype. V and J are TRBV10-1 and TRBJ2-1; 9 nucleotides agree with TRBD2. V lost 6 bases, J lost 5 bases, and 8 bases stayed unmatched. The CDR3 has 15 residues. Germline CDR1 WNHNN, CDR2 SYGVQD (reference sequence). The CDR3 nucleotides are TGCGCCAGCAGCAATCAGTTAGCGGGAGACAATGAGCAGTTCTTC. It encodes CASSNQLAGDNEQFF.

V and J are TRBV7-8 and TRBJ2-1; a weak D match, TRBD1 (5 bases). The V and J ends lost 3 bases and 6 bases respectively, with 24 bases between them. Germline V gene sequence: CDR1 SGHVS, CDR2 FQNEAQ. CDR3 length: 18 residues. The CDR3 nucleotides read TGTGCCAGCAGCTTGGCCCCGGCAGGGTCAATAAGTTTCAATGAGCAGTTCTTC. Its protein product is CASSLAPAGSISFNEQFF. The full variable domain, in which reference TRBV7-8 and TRBJ2-1 provide the parts outside the CDR3, is GAGVSQSPRYKVAKRGQDVALRCDPISGHVSLFWYQQALGQGPEFLTYFQNEAQLDKSGLPSDRFFAERPEGSVSTLKIQRTQQEDSAVYLCASSLAPAGSISFNEQFFGPGTRLTVL.

V gene TRBV14 combines with J gene TRBJ1-2; 8 bases line up with TRBD1. The CDR3 spans 13 residues. V dropped 5 bases and J dropped 6; count of bases not matched to a gene: 5. Germline lookup yields CDR1 SGHDN and CDR2 FVKESK. This chain's CDR3 is CASSGQGTDGYTF. The CDR3 nucleotides read TGTGCCAGCAGCGGACAGGGTACGGATGGCTACACCTTC.

The chain couples TRBV7-3 to TRBJ1-2; D not resolved. Looked up from germline, CDR1 is SGHTA and CDR2 is FQGTGA. The V end was cut by 8 bases, the J end by 5 bases, with 12 bases between. The CDR3 is 12 amino acids. The CDR3 region has the DNA TGTGCCAGCCTAACGGCAGATTATGGCTACACCTTC. It is translated as CASLTADYGYTF.